The T cell receptor (beta chain) under discussion was sequenced for a study of a mutant IDH1 vaccine in newly diagnosed glioma. Study information: The start of vaccination came 4-6 weeks after radiotherapy alone, or with temozolomide cycles. Most patients had received both radiotherapy and temozolomide, the prior options being radiotherapy, temozolomide, or both.

Germline V CDR1 and CDR2: MDHEN, SYDVKM. This CDR3 contains 16 residues. The V gene lost 7 bases and the J gene lost 0 bases, with 16 bases spanning the gap. Profiling relied on immunoSEQ multiplex PCR, and the TCRdb table lists in-frame clones only, not all of them. The table has around 60,000 clones, roughly 84% seen once. The time point was: week 23, last vaccination. Vaccination comprised doses that each held 300 ug of mutant IDH1 20-mer peptide, plus topical imiquimod. A note on this clone: Its matching antigen is unknown.

The chain recombines TRBV28 with TRBJ1-5; TRBD1 might be the D (5 bases). Sequencing used PBMCs, obtained from a glioma patient whose treatment included an IDH1 peptide vaccine. The TCR originated in a man aged 25-45 years with glioma. CDR3 in amino acids: CASIRRGRGSNQPQHF. Written as DNA, the CDR3 is TGTGCCAGCATCAGGAGGGGCCGAGGTAGCAATCAGCCCCAGCATTTT. Supplemented by reference TRBV28 and TRBJ1-5, the full variable domain reads DVKVTQSSRYLVKRTGEKVFLECVQDMDHENMFWYRQDPGLGLRLIYFSYDVKMKEKGDIPEGYSVSREKKERFSLILESASTNQTSMYLCASIRRGRGSNQPQHFGDGTRLSIL.